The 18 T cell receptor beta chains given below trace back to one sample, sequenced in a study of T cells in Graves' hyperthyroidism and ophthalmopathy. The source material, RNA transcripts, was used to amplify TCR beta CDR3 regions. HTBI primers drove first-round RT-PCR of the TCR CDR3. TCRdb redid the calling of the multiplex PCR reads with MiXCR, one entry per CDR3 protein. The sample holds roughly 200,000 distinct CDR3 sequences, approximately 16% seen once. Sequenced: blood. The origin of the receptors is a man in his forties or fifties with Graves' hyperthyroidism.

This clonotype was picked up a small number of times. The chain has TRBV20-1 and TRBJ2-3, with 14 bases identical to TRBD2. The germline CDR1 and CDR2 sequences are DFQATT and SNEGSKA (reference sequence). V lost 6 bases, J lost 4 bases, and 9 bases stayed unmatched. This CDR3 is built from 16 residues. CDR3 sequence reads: CSARPRTSGGPDTQYF. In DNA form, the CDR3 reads TGCAGTGCCCGGCCGCGGACTAGCGGGGGGCCAGATACGCAGTATTTT.

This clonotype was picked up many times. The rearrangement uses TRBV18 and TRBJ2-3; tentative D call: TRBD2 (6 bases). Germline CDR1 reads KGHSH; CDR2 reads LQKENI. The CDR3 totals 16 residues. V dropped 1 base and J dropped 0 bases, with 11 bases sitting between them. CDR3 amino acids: CASSPLGRQSTDTQYF. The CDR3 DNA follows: TGTGCCAGCTCACCACTGGGGAGGCAGAGCACAGATACGCAGTATTTT.

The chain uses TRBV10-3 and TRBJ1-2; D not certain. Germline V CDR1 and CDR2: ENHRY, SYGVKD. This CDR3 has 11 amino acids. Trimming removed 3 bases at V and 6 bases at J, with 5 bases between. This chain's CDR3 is CAISDLDGYTF. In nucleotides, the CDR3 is TGTGCCATCAGTGATTTGGATGGCTACACCTTC.

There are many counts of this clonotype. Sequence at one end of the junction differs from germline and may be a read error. This chain's CDR3 is CTSSPQTGPDTQYF. The DNA of the CDR3 is TGTACCAGCAGCCCTCAGACAGGGCCAGATACGCAGTATTTT. The chain combines TRBV3-1 with TRBJ2-3; 7 bases line up with TRBD1. The CDR3 spans 14 residues. The germline V gene has CDR1 LGHDT and CDR2 YNNKEL (reference sequence).

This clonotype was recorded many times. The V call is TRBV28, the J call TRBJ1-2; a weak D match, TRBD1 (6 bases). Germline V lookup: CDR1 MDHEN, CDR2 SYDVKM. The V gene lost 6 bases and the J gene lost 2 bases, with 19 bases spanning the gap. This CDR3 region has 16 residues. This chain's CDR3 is CASRQGTSEGNYGYTF. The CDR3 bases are TGTGCCAGCAGGCAGGGGACCTCAGAGGGAAACTATGGCTACACCTTC.

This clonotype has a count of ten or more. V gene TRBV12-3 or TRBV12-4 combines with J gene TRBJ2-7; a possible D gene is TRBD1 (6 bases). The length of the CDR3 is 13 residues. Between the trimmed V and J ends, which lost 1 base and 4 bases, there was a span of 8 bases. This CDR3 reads CASSLDRAYEQYF. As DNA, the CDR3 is TGTGCCAGCAGTTTAGACAGGGCGTACGAGCAGTACTTC.

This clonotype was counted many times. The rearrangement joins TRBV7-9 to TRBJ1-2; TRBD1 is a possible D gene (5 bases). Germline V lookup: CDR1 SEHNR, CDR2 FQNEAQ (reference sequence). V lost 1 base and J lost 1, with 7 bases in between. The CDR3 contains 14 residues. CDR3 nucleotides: TGTGCCAGCAGCTTAGGGGGGAATAACTATGGCTACACCTTC. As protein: CASSLGGNNYGYTF. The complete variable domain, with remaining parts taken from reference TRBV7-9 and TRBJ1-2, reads DTGVSQNPRHKITKRGQNVTFRCDPISEHNRLYWYRQTLGQGPEFLTYFQNEAQLEKSRLLSDRFSAERPKGSFSTLEIQRTEQGDSAMYLCASSLGGNNYGYTFGSGTRLTVV.

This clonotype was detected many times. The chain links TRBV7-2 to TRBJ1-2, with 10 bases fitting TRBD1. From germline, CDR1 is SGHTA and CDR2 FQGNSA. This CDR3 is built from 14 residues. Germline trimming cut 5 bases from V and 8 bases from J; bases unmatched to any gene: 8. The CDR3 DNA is TGTGCCAGCAGCAAGACAGGGGGCGAGCCGGGCTACACCTTC. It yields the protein CASSKTGGEPGYTF.

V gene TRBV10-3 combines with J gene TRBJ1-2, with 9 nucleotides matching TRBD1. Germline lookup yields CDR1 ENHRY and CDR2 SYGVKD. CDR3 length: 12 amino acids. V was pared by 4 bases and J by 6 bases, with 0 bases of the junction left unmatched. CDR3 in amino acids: CAISGQGDGYTF. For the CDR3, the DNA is TGTGCCATCAGTGGACAGGGGGATGGCTACACCTTC.

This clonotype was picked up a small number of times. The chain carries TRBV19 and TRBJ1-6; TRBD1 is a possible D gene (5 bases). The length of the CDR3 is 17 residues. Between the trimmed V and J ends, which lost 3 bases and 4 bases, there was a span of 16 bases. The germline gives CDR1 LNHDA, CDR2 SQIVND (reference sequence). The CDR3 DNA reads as TGTGCCAGTAGTATGACAGCGCGTCTGGGGTATAATTCACCCCTCCACTTT. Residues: CASSMTARLGYNSPLHF.

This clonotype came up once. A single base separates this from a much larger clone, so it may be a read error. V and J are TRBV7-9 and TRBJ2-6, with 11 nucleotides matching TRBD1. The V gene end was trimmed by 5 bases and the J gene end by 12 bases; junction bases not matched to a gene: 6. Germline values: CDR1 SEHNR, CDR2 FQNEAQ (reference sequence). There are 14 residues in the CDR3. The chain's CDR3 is CASSPSGTGGVLTF. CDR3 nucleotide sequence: TGTGCCAGCAGCCCCTCCGGGACAGGGGGCGTCCTGACTTTC.

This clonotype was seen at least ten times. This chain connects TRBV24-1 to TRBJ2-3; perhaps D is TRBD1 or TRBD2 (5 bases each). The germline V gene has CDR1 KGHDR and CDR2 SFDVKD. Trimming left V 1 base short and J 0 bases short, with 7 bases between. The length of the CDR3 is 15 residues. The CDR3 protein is CATSDFRDSTDTQYF. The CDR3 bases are TGTGCCACCAGTGATTTCCGGGACAGCACAGATACGCAGTATTTT.

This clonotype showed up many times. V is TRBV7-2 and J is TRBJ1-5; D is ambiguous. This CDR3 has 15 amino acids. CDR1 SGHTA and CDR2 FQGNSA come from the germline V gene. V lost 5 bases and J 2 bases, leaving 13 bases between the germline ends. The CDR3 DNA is TGTGCCAGCAGCCCAAGCCCCGGGCGCAATCAGCCCCAGCATTTT. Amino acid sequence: CASSPSPGRNQPQHF.

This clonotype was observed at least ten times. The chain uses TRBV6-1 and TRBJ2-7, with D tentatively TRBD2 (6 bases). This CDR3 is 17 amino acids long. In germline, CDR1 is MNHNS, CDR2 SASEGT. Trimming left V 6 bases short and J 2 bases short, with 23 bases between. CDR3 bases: TGTGCCAGCAGCTTCGGCAACCTTGGGGGGTTAACCTACGAGCAGTACTTC. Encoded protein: CASSFGNLGGLTYEQYF.

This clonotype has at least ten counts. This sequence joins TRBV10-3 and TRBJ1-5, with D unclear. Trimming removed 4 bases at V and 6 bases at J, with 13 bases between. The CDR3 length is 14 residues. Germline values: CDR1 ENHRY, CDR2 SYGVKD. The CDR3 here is CAISVGSGAQPQHF. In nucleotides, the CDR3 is TGTGCCATCAGTGTAGGGTCCGGTGCTCAGCCCCAGCATTTT.

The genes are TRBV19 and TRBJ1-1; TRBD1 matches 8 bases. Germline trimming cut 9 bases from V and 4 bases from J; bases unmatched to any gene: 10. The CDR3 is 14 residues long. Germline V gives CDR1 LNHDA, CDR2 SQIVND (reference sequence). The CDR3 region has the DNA TGTGCCAGCAACCCCCAGGGGGCGAGCACTGAAGCTTTCTTT. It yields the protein CASNPQGASTEAFF.

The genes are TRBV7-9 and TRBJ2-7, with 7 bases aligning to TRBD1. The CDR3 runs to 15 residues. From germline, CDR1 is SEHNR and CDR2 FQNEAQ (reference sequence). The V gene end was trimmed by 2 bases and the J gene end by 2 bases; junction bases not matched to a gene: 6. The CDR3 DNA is TGTGCCAGCAGCTTAATAGACAGGGCCCCCTACGAGCAGTACTTC. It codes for CASSLIDRAPYEQYF.

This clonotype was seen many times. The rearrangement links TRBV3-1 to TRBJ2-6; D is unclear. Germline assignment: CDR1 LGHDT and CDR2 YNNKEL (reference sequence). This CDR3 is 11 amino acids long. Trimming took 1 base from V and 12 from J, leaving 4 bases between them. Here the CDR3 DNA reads TGTGCCAGCAGCCAAGCTTCCGTCCTGACTTTC. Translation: CASSQASVLTF.